This T cell receptor beta chain was profiled in a study of OX40 agonist ivuxolimab in advanced cancers. Study-wide results and limits: Fewer expanded clones were found on average in CD4+ than in CD8+ T cells.

Sampled blood was obtained at baseline, cycle 4 day 1, and cycle 7 day 1. On this clone itself: The antigen is not known.

This table comes from immunoSEQ multiplex PCR, and its TCRdb copy is limited to in-frame clones, with some not included. The table records 30,000 to 35,000 clones, about nine tenths of them present only once. Sequenced here: CD4+ or CD8+ T cells sorted from blood, sampled in a trial of the OX40 agonist ivuxolimab. This sequence originates from an adult with an advanced solid tumor such as melanoma, head and neck, liver or kidney cancer.

The CDR3 nucleotides are TGTGCCAGCAGCAATCTGGCAAATGAGCAGTTCTTC. Protein product: CASSNLANEQFF. V gene TRBV6-5 combines with J gene TRBJ2-1; D not certain. The CDR3 is 12 residues long. V was cut by 6 bases and J by 7 bases, with 10 bases left in between. Germline assignment: CDR1 MNHEY and CDR2 SVGAGI.